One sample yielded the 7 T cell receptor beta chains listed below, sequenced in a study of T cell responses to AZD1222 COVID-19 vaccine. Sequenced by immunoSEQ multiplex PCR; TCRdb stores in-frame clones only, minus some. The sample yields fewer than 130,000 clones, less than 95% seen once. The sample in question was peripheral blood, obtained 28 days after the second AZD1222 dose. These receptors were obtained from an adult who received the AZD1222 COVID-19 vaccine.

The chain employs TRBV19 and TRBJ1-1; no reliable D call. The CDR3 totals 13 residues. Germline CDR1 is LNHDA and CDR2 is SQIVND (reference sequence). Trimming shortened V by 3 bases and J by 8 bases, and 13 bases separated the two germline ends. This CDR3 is CASSILAPPEAFF. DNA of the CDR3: TGTGCCAGTAGTATCCTGGCTCCACCAGAAGCTTTCTTT.

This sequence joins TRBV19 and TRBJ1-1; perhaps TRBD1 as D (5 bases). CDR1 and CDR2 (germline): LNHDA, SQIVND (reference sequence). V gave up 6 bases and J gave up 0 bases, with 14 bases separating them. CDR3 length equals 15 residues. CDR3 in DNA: TGTGCCAGTAGCCACCGCAGGGATTTGAACACTGAAGCTTTCTTT. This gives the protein CASSHRRDLNTEAFF.

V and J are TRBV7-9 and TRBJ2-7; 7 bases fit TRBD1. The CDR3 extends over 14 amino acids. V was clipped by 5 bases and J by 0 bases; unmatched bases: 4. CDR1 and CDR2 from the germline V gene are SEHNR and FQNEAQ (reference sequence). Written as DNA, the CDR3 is TGTGCCAGCAGCCCAGACAGGGTCTCCTACGAGCAGTACTTC. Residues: CASSPDRVSYEQYF.

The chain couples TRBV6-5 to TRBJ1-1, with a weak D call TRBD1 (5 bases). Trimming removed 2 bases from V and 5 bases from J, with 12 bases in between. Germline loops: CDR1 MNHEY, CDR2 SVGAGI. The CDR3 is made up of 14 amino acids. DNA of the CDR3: TGTGCCAGCAGTTACGGGGGTGGGATTACTGAAGCTTTCTTT. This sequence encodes CASSYGGGITEAFF.

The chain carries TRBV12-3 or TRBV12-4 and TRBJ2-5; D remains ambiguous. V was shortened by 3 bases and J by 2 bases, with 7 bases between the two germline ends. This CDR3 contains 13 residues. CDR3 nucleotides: TGTGCCAGCAGTTTTGTGGGGCAAGAGACCCAGTACTTC. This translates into CASSFVGQETQYF.

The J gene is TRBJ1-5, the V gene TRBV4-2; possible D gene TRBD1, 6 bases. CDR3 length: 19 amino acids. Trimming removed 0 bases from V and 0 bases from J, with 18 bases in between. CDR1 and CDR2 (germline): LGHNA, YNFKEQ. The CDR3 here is CASSQDFRAGEDSNQPQHF. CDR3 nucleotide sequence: TGTGCCAGCAGCCAAGACTTTAGGGCAGGGGAGGATAGCAATCAGCCCCAGCATTTT.

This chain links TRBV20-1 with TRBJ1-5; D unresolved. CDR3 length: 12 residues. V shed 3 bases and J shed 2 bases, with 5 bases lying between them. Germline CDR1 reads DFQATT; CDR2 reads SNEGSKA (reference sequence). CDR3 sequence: CSASTGNQPQHF. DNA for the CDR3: TGCAGTGCTAGTACGGGCAATCAGCCCCAGCATTTT.